A single sample is the source of the 19 T cell receptor beta chains below, sequenced in a study of blood T cell repertoires in COVID-19. Assay used: immunoSEQ multiplex PCR; TCRdb lists only in-frame clones, some missing. The data contain 310,000 or so clones, 65% to 90% of them singletons. The sequenced sample consisted of PBMCs or T cells enriched from blood (not recorded which). Receptors were obtained from a woman in her late teens or twenties who had recovered from COVID-19.

This rearrangement joins TRBV2 to TRBJ2-7; the D gene is possibly TRBD1 (6 bases). Germline V gene sequence: CDR1 SNHLY, CDR2 FYNNEI. Trimming removed 10 bases from V and 2 bases from J, with 15 bases in between. The CDR3 loop spans 13 amino acids. Here the CDR3 reads CATLRGDTYEQYF. The DNA for the CDR3 is TGTGCCACACTCAGGGGCGATACCTACGAGCAGTACTTC.

The J gene is TRBJ1-1, the V gene TRBV9; D perhaps matches TRBD1 (5 bases). V was shortened by 0 bases and J by 3 bases, with 18 bases between the two germline ends. This CDR3 contains 17 residues. Germline values: CDR1 SGDLS, CDR2 YYNGEE. The CDR3 DNA sequence: TGTGCCAGCAGCGTAGGGCAGGGAGGGCTCAGGTACACTGAAGCTTTCTTT. Protein sequence: CASSVGQGGLRYTEAFF.

This chain links TRBV28 with TRBJ1-2, with a possible D match to TRBD1 (6 bases). From germline, CDR1 is MDHEN and CDR2 SYDVKM. Trimming cost V 3 bases and J 7 bases, with 12 bases left between them. There are 13 residues in the CDR3. Here the CDR3 DNA reads TGTGCCAGCAGTTTGTACAGGGTACGTGGCTACACCTTC. Translation gives CASSLYRVRGYTF.

This rearrangement joins TRBV5-4 to TRBJ2-3, with 13 bases fitting TRBD2. Looked up from germline, CDR1 is SGHNT and CDR2 is YYREEE (reference sequence). Trimming took 5 bases from V and 4 from J; bases not matched to a gene: 7. There are 16 residues in the CDR3. The CDR3 spells CASSLRTSGSADTQYF. In DNA, the CDR3 is TGTGCCAGCAGTTTAAGGACTAGCGGGAGTGCAGATACGCAGTATTTT.

The chain employs TRBV18 and TRBJ1-1, with D tentatively TRBD1 (6 bases). CDR1 and CDR2 from the germline V gene are KGHSH and LQKENI. V lost 3 bases, J lost 1 base, and 12 bases lay in between. This CDR3 comprises 15 residues. CDR3 DNA: TGTGCCAGCTCACCGTCCGGGACACCGAACACTGAAGCTTTCTTT. It specifies CASSPSGTPNTEAFF.

This chain joins TRBV7-9 and TRBJ2-1, with TRBD2 matching 11 bases. The CDR3 extends over 14 amino acids. CDR1 and CDR2 from the germline V gene are SEHNR and FQNEAQ (reference sequence). V lost 3 bases and J lost 8; bases outside the gene matches: 3. DNA of the CDR3: TGTGCCAGCAGCTTTAGCGGGGGGGCGGATGAGCAGTTCTTC. Translation gives CASSFSGGADEQFF. Variable domain in full (rest from reference TRBV7-9 and TRBJ2-1): DTGVSQNPRHKITKRGQNVTFRCDPISEHNRLYWYRQTLGQGPEFLTYFQNEAQLEKSRLLSDRFSAERPKGSFSTLEIQRTEQGDSAMYLCASSFSGGADEQFFGPGTRLTVL.

This sequence joins TRBV6-5 and TRBJ2-2; 7 bases are shared with TRBD2. V gave up 0 bases and J gave up 11 bases; unmatched junction bases: 3. The CDR3 covers 13 residues. Germline CDR1 reads MNHEY; CDR2 reads SVGAGI. CDR3 in DNA: TGTGCCAGCAGTTACTCCGGGGAGGGCGAGCTGTTTTTT. Its translation is CASSYSGEGELFF.

The rearrangement uses TRBV18 and TRBJ2-6; D remains unclear. V gave up 0 bases and J gave up 0 bases, with 12 bases separating them. Germline loops: CDR1 KGHSH, CDR2 LQKENI. The CDR3 has 18 amino acids. The CDR3 DNA reads as TGTGCCAGCTCACCACCCGCAGGTTCTGCCTCTGGGGCCAACGTCCTGACTTTC. Its translation is CASSPPAGSASGANVLTF.

The CDR3 DNA follows: TGCGCCAGCAGCTCCCGGGGAGTGGGAGAGGAAGATACGCAGTATTTT. Amino acid sequence: CASSSRGVGEEDTQYF. The chain has TRBV5-1 and TRBJ2-3; D perhaps matches TRBD2 (5 bases). CDR3 length: 16 residues. Germline loops: CDR1 SGHRS, CDR2 YFSETQ. Deletions cut 3 bases from V and 5 bases from J, with 19 bases between.

This chain links TRBV7-9 with TRBJ2-1, with a weak D call TRBD2 (5 bases). This CDR3 region has 17 residues. The V and J ends lost 5 bases and 0 bases respectively, with 17 bases between them. Germline V gene sequence: CDR1 SEHNR, CDR2 FQNEAQ (reference sequence). Here the CDR3 reads CASSRAGSASSYNEQFF. The CDR3 DNA reads TGTGCCAGCAGCCGGGCGGGTAGCGCAAGCTCCTACAATGAGCAGTTCTTC.

The chain joins TRBV5-6 to TRBJ1-3; D gene unclear. Germline V CDR1 and CDR2: SGHDT, YYEEEE. The CDR3 is made up of 8 amino acids. V was clipped by 4 bases and J by 12 bases, with 2 bases between them. CDR3: CASSRIYF. As DNA, the CDR3 is TGTGCCAGCAGCCGCATATATTTT.

The chain uses TRBV11-2 and TRBJ2-7, with D unresolved. Trimming removed 5 bases at V and 4 bases at J, with 6 bases between. This CDR3 has 11 residues. Per germline, CDR1 SGHAT and CDR2 FQNNGV. CDR3 protein: CASSRQYEQYF. In nucleotides, the CDR3 is TGTGCCAGCAGCCGACAATACGAGCAGTACTTC.

The V call is TRBV2, the J call TRBJ2-1; D is perhaps TRBD2 (5 bases). The germline V gene encodes CDR1 SNHLY and CDR2 FYNNEI. This CDR3 spans 14 amino acids. Deletions cut 3 bases from V and 6 bases from J, with 12 bases between. The CDR3 region has the DNA TGTGCCAGCAGTGAGACGGGGAGCAGCAATGAGCAGTTCTTC. This gives the protein CASSETGSSNEQFF.

The rearrangement uses TRBV6-1 and TRBJ1-2; 9 bases agree with TRBD1. The CDR3 totals 14 residues. The ends lost 3 bases at V and 7 bases at J; junction bases unmatched: 6. CDR1 is MNHNS, CDR2 SASEGT, per germline. In DNA form, the CDR3 reads TGTGCCAGCAGTGATGGGACAGGGAATGGTGGCTACACCTTC. Amino acid sequence: CASSDGTGNGGYTF.

This clone is a singleton in its sample. This sequence joins TRBV19 and TRBJ1-1, with TRBD1 as a possible D gene (5 bases). Trimming pared 10 bases from V and 4 bases from J, leaving 19 bases between. This CDR3 has 14 amino acids. The germline CDR1 and CDR2 sequences are LNHDA and SQIVND (reference sequence). CDR3 loop: CATLRQSTSTEAFF. DNA of the CDR3: TGTGCCACCCTCAGACAGTCAACCTCCACTGAAGCTTTCTTT.

The rearrangement uses TRBV2 and TRBJ2-7; TRBD1 aligns across 7 bases. Germline lookup yields CDR1 SNHLY and CDR2 FYNNEI. Losses at the gene ends were 4 bases for V and 6 bases for J; bases not matched to a gene: 9. The CDR3 totals 14 residues. This chain's CDR3 is CASSGPTGTPEQYF. The CDR3 DNA reads as TGTGCCAGCAGTGGCCCGACAGGGACCCCCGAGCAGTACTTC.

The CDR3 spells CASSGGPVSEQYF. The DNA for the CDR3 is TGCGCCAGCAGTGGGGGGCCCGTCTCCGAGCAGTACTTC. The chain combines TRBV10-1 with TRBJ2-7; possibly TRBD1 for D (6 bases). V lost 4 bases to trimming and J lost 6 bases, with 13 bases between them. CDR1 WNHNN and CDR2 SYGVQD come from the germline V gene (reference sequence). The CDR3 covers 13 residues.

The chain combines TRBV3-1 (or the pseudogene TRBV3-2) with TRBJ1-2; D is uncertain. Germline V gene data show CDR1 as LGHDT and CDR2 as YNNKEL (reference sequence). With 1 base removed from V and 5 bases from J, the gap between germline ends came to 8 bases. The CDR3 totals 13 residues. CDR3 in amino acids: CASSQGSVYGYTF. CDR3 nucleotide sequence: TGTGCCAGCAGCCAAGGAAGCGTTTATGGCTACACCTTC.

This chain links TRBV6-5 with TRBJ1-4; D might be TRBD1 (6 bases). Germline CDR1 MNHEY, CDR2 SVGAGI. Deletions cut 10 bases from V and 5 bases from J, with 8 bases between. This CDR3 is built from 11 residues. CDR3 in amino acids: CAIGQNEKLFF. The CDR3 nucleotides read TGTGCCATCGGACAGAATGAAAAACTGTTTTTT.